The clone carrying this T cell receptor beta chain was seen many times. CDR1 and CDR2 from the germline V gene are MDHEN and SYDVKM. The CDR3 has 16 residues. V shed 5 bases and J shed 4 bases, with 17 bases lying between them. Libraries of TCR beta came from iRepertoire HTBI primers plus Arm-PCR of CDR3 regions. One entry per CDR3 protein, called by TCRdb with MiXCR from the multiplex PCR reads. The sample has about 500,000 distinct CDR3 sequences, about 11% seen once. Time point of the sample: newly diagnosed GD, antithyroid drugs for less than 3 months. TCR sequences were obtained from RNA taken from PBMCs. This sample was taken from a study of regulatory T cells in long-lasting Graves disease. This sample was also put to use in a study of T cells in Graves' hyperthyroidism and ophthalmopathy.

The chain couples TRBV28 to TRBJ2-2; D remains ambiguous. The material sequenced was peripheral blood mononuclear cells (PBMCs), taken at new diagnosis, from a patient treated with antithyroid drugs. This clonotype was sampled from a woman aged 30 to 39 with Graves disease. The CDR3 loop reads CASSPLRWGPTGELFF. For the CDR3, the DNA is TGTGCCAGCAGTCCTCTACGATGGGGTCCCACCGGGGAGCTGTTTTTT.